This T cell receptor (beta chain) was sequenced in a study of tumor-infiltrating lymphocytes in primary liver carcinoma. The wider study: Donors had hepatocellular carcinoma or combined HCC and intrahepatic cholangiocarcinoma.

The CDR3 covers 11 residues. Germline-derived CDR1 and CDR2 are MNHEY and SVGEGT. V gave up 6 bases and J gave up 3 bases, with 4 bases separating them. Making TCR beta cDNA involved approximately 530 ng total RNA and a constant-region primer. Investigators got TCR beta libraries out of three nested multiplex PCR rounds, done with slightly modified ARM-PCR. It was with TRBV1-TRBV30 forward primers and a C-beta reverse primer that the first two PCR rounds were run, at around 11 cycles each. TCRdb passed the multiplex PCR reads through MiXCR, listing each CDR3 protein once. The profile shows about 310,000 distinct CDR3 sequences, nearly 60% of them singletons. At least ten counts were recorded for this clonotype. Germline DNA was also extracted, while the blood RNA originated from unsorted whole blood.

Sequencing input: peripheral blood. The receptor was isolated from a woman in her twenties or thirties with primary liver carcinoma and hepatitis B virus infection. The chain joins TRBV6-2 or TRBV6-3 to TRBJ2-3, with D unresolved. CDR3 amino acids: CASRKTDTQYF. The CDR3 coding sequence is TGTGCCAGCAGAAAAACAGATACGCAGTATTTT.